This T cell receptor beta chain was captured by sequencing in a study of blood T cell repertoires in COVID-19 (TCRdb year 2020). About the full investigation: Samples covering the acute and convalescent phases of COVID-19 were provided by collaborators in the United States, Italy and Spain. A freely available public database, intended as a resource for researchers studying the immune response to SARS-CoV-2, is where the repertoires were released. Nearly every sample came with metadata listing a de-identified subject ID, COVID-19 status, age in years and sex. Subjects who had been exposed to COVID-19, were actively infected with it, or had recovered from it provided the deeply sampled blood TCRbeta repertoires that made up the dataset. Samples came from the ongoing ImmuneRACE study (first 160 participants) plus 1,254 subjects from 6 global collaborators. Where available, HLA class I and class II types were obtained from metadata supplied by the sample provider rather than from assay-based typing. The prospective study material was composed of cDNA or gDNA derived from T cells, B-cell-depleted T cells, or PBMCs.

From the germline V gene, CDR1 is SNHLY and CDR2 is FYNNEI. The CDR3 runs 13 residues from the cysteine to the phenylalanine. Only the CDR3 part of the read is kept: 39 bases, read in frame from the first base. V loses 6 bases of germline sequence and J loses 0 bases, and the interval between the two ends is 8 bases. On the study overall, not on this receptor specifically: How much clinical and demographic metadata was included differed by source and by participant, and the metadata was provided uncurated.

Of note for this clone: Its antigen is still unknown. Qualities for individual bases were not recorded, and no much larger clone is one base off.

Collaborating institutions collected whole blood in K2EDTA tubes following their own protocols. For TCRbeta analysis, collaborator samples were shipped as frozen whole blood, as isolated PBMCs, or as DNA extracted from either sample type. TCRbeta CDR3 regions were amplified from genomic DNA by means of the immunoSEQ Assay, a bias-controlled multiplex PCR. Per the original workflow: Nucleated cell counts per sample were estimated from amplification of reference gene primers within the assay. Sequence reads were collapsed and filtered to measure the absolute abundance of every unique TCRbeta CDR3 rearrangement. For each sample, productive Simpson clonality was calculated as the square root of Simpson's diversity index over productive rearrangements. TCRdb mirrors the immuneACCESS table, restricted to in-frame sequences. Some clones are absent from its copies; in checked studies, under half trace to an unresolved V gene, and the reason for the others is unknown. The V and J calls and the clone size are those of that table, but D and trimming were determined from the DNA. The sample table shows about 82,000 clones, and approximately 80% are seen once. Of the sample, about a sixth is held by the ten largest clones.

Rearrangement joined TRBV2 to TRBJ1-1; no D gene can be assigned with confidence. The sequence was collected from an older man with active or convalescent COVID-19. The source material was peripheral blood. The DNA sequence is as follows: TGTGCCAGCAGACAGAACCTGAACACTGAAGCTTTCTTT. This is translated as CASRQNLNTEAFF. Reference TRBV2 and TRBJ1-1 genes cover what lies past the CDR3, so the full variable domain is EPEVTQTPSHQVTQMGQEVILRCVPISNHLYFYWYRQILGQKVEFLVSFYNNEISEKSEIFDDQFSVERPDGSNFTLKIRSTKLEDSAMYFCASRQNLNTEAFFGQGTRLTVV.